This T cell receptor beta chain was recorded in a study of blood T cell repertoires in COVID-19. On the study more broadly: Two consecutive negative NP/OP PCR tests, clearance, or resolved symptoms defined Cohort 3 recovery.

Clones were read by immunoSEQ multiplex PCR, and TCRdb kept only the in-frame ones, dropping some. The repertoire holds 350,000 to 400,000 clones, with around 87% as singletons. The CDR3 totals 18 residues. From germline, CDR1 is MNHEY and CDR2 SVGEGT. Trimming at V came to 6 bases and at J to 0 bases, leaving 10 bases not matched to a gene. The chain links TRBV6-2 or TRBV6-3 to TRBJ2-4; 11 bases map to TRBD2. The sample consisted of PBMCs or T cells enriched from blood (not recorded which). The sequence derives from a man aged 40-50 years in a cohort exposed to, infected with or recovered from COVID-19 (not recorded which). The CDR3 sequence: CASSFRLAGSLAKNIQYF. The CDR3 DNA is TGTGCCAGCAGCTTTAGACTAGCGGGGTCCTTAGCCAAAAACATTCAGTACTTC.